This T cell receptor beta chain appears in the sequencing data of a study of blood T cell repertoires in COVID-19. V lost 3 bases and J 4 bases, leaving 13 bases between the germline ends. Germline lookup yields CDR1 MDHEN and CDR2 SYDVKM. This CDR3 has 15 residues. Here immunoSEQ multiplex PCR was the method, and the copy in TCRdb shows in-frame clones only, minus some. The table lists 320,000 or so clones, approximately 88% of them singletons. The TCR comes from a man between 60 and 75 years old who had recovered from COVID-19. The chain has TRBV28 and TRBJ1-5, with D perhaps TRBD1 (6 bases). Input material: PBMCs or T cells enriched from blood (not recorded which). CDR3 in DNA: TGTGCCAGCAGTTTGGGAGGGGGACGGAATCAGCCCCAGCATTTT. As protein: CASSLGGGRNQPQHF.